This TCR beta chain emerged from a study of blood T cell repertoires in COVID-19. Across the study: Donors in the United States, Italy and Spain gave samples during acute or convalescent COVID-19.

Original handling: Nucleated cell number was recorded as an estimate derived from reference gene primer amplification. Some clones are missing from TCRdb's copy, which holds only in-frame ones; the method was immunoSEQ multiplex PCR. V, J and clone size are taken as reported in that table, and D and trimming were inferred from the DNA itself. Among over 45,000 clones listed, around 85% were seen once. The CDR3 has 15 amino acids. Germline CDR1 reads LGHNA; CDR2 reads YSLEER. The ends were cut back, 3 bases at V and 4 bases at J, with 13 bases in the middle. The rearrangement joins TRBV4-3 to TRBJ2-4, with D possibly TRBD1 on 6 matching bases. The clonotype originates from a man aged 70-80 years with active COVID-19. Input material: peripheral blood. The DNA for the CDR3 is TGCGCCAGCAGCCAGGACCGGGACAAGAAAAACATTCAGTACTTC. It translates to CASSQDRDKKNIQYF.